The present T cell receptor (beta chain) was sequenced within a study of human T cells and chemical hapten exposure. Overall study: Mainly, slight library volume differences in the pool made TCR yields vary.

There are a few counts of this clonotype. Single cDNA molecules in the library carried unique molecular identifiers attached during preparation. A single record per CDR3 protein comes from TCRdb applying MiXCR to the reads. The sample has more than 100,000 distinct CDR3 sequences, 8% to 9.5% seen once. The starting material, unfractionated whole blood, was used for total RNA extraction. CDR1 is MNHEY and CDR2 is SVGEGT in the germline V gene. This CDR3 contains 15 residues. The germline V and J ends were trimmed by 2 bases and 2 bases, with 11 bases remaining between them. The origin of this receptor is a human donor in good health. Some clones in this sample may be carry-over from other donors' samples. This chain connects TRBV6-2 or TRBV6-3 to TRBJ2-3, with D possibly TRBD1 on 5 matching bases. Sequencing was done on a sample of whole blood. This CDR3 reads CASSYGQGPTDTQYF. CDR3 bases: TGTGCCAGCAGTTACGGGCAGGGTCCCACAGATACGCAGTATTTT.